This TCR beta chain comes out of a study of shared clonotypes between healthy human individuals. The CDR3 spans 14 residues. V was shortened by 2 bases and J by 5 bases, with 13 bases between the two germline ends. In germline, CDR1 is MGHDK, CDR2 SYGVNS. Only in-frame clones appear in the TCRdb table, and some are missing; sequencing was by immunoSEQ multiplex PCR. The sample lists nearly 750,000 clones, around 70% occurring once. Sequencing was performed on memory CD4+ T cells sorted from blood. Subset defined: CD45RA-negative fraction. This sequence was found in a woman aged 25 to 39 in good health. The chain couples TRBV25-1 to TRBJ2-7; D is unresolved. The CDR3 nucleotides are TGTGCCAGCAGTGAACAAGTAGGGTTGCACGAGCAGTACTTC. Its protein is CASSEQVGLHEQYF.